The 32 T cell receptor beta chains below come from one sample, sequenced in a study of OX40 agonist ivuxolimab in advanced cancers. Libraries were prepared by immunoSEQ multiplex PCR; TCRdb keeps only in-frame clonotypes and omits some of them. The sample holds just under 85,000 clones, about 88% seen once. Sequencing used CD4+ or CD8+ T cells sorted from blood, obtained in a trial of the OX40 agonist ivuxolimab. Receptors were obtained from an adult with an advanced solid tumor such as melanoma, head and neck, liver or kidney cancer.

The chain couples TRBV19 to TRBJ2-1, with 8 bases fitting TRBD1. Germline trimming cut 7 bases from V and 10 bases from J; bases unmatched to any gene: 3. This CDR3 spans 11 amino acids. Germline V gene lookup returns CDR1 LNHDA and CDR2 SQIVND (reference sequence). DNA for the CDR3: TGTGCCAGTACTGACAGGGGAGAGCAGTTCTTC. Its translation is CASTDRGEQFF. The entire variable domain, with the rest obtained from reference TRBV19 and TRBJ2-1, is as follows: DGGITQSPKYLFRKEGQNVTLSCEQNLNHDAMYWYRQDPGQGLRLIYYSQIVNDFQKGDIAEGYSVSREKKESFPLTVTSAQKNPTAFYLCASTDRGEQFFGPGTRLTVL.

This CDR3 reads CASSLAGGSPNEQFF. Written as DNA, the CDR3 is TGCGCCAGCAGCTTAGCGGGGGGAAGCCCCAATGAGCAGTTCTTC. The chain employs TRBV5-1 and TRBJ2-1; TRBD2 aligns across 9 bases. J was trimmed by 6 bases and V by 2 bases; bases with no gene match: 6. The CDR3 is 15 amino acids. CDR1 is SGHRS, CDR2 YFSETQ, per germline.

V and J are TRBV7-6 and TRBJ1-1; D may be TRBD1 (6 bases). V dropped 6 bases and J dropped 5 bases, with 19 bases sitting between them. This CDR3 has 15 residues. In germline, CDR1 is SGHVS, CDR2 FNYEAQ. CDR3 residues: CASSQFTGSRTEAFF. The CDR3 coding sequence is TGTGCCAGCAGTCAGTTTACAGGGTCGCGAACTGAAGCTTTCTTT.

V is TRBV30 and J is TRBJ2-2, with no clear D. V was cut by 2 bases and J by 6 bases, with 4 bases left in between. CDR1 is GTSNPN and CDR2 is SVGIG in the germline V gene (reference sequence). The length of the CDR3 is 11 residues. The CDR3: CAWSWAGELFF. The CDR3 DNA follows: TGTGCCTGGAGTTGGGCCGGGGAGCTGTTTTTT.

V and J are TRBV4-1 and TRBJ2-6; no reliable D call. Germline CDR1 and CDR2: MGHRA and YSYEKL. Deletions cut 0 bases from V and 2 bases from J, with 11 bases between. The CDR3 loop spans 17 amino acids. The CDR3 loop reads CASSQDLSGTGANVLTF. DNA for the CDR3: TGCGCCAGCAGCCAAGATCTTTCGGGTACTGGGGCCAACGTCCTGACTTTC.

The rearrangement links TRBV4-2 to TRBJ1-3, with a tentative D call TRBD1 (6 bases). The CDR3 is 17 amino acids. V lost 0 bases and J lost 0, with 12 bases in between. The germline V gene encodes CDR1 LGHNA and CDR2 YNFKEQ. Here the CDR3 reads CASSQEGGSRSGNTIYF. Written as DNA, the CDR3 is TGTGCCAGCAGCCAAGAGGGGGGCTCCCGCTCTGGAAACACCATATATTTT.

This clone was counted ten times or more. This chain uses TRBV10-3 with TRBJ1-2, with 11 bases matching TRBD1. Germline V gives CDR1 ENHRY, CDR2 SYGVKD. V gave up 6 bases and J gave up 4 bases; unmatched junction bases: 7. The CDR3 spans 15 residues. CDR3 in DNA: TGTGCCATCAGAGAGGACAGGGGGCCGGGCTATGGCTACACCTTC. It yields the protein CAIREDRGPGYGYTF.

In its sample, this clone was seen once. The J gene is TRBJ1-5, the V gene TRBV5-1; possible D gene TRBD1, 5 bases. Trimming took 4 bases from V and 5 from J, leaving 16 bases between them. From germline, CDR1 is SGHRS and CDR2 YFSETQ. The CDR3 contains 15 residues. The CDR3 DNA is TGCGCCAGCAGCCCGGGAGGGGACGGCCATCAGCCCCAGCATTTT. Protein product: CASSPGGDGHQPQHF.

There are a few counts of this clone. CDR3 bases: TGTGCCAGCAGCTTGGATGGTGTAATTGGTTCACCCCTCCACTTT. This sequence encodes CASSLDGVIGSPLHF. The chain links TRBV5-6 to TRBJ1-6; D unclear. The germline V gene encodes CDR1 SGHDT and CDR2 YYEEEE. Trimming took 0 bases from V and 9 from J, leaving 13 bases between them. The CDR3 has 15 residues.

As to this clone: At one end, the junction sequence differs from germline, possibly due to a read error. J is TRBJ2-5 and V is TRBV7-7; D perhaps matches TRBD1 (6 bases). The CDR3 contains 13 residues. CDR1 is SSHAT and CDR2 is FNYEAQ in the germline V gene (reference sequence). The CDR3: CASSRQVDQTQYF. As DNA, the CDR3 is TGTGCTAGCAGCAGACAGGTGGATCAGACCCAGTACTTC.

The genes are TRBV7-2 and TRBJ1-2; D perhaps matches TRBD1 (5 bases). Trimming shortened V by 2 bases and J by 7 bases, and 17 bases separated the two germline ends. The CDR3 totals 15 residues. The germline V gene encodes CDR1 SGHTA and CDR2 FQGNSA. Written as DNA, the CDR3 is TGTGCCAGCAGCTTAAACCCAGGGATAGTAGGTGGCTACACCTTC. This codes for CASSLNPGIVGGYTF.

The chain carries TRBV6-1 and TRBJ2-7; D gene uncertain. Trimming cost V 0 bases and J 0 bases, with 12 bases left between them. The CDR3 sequence is 16 residues long. Germline CDR1 is MNHNS and CDR2 is SASEGT. The CDR3 spells CASSEAPDLSSYEQYF. Written as DNA, the CDR3 is TGTGCCAGCAGTGAAGCTCCGGACCTGAGCTCCTACGAGCAGTACTTC.

The J gene is TRBJ1-1, the V gene TRBV5-1, with D possibly TRBD1 on 5 matching bases. This CDR3 spans 13 amino acids. Looked up from germline, CDR1 is SGHRS and CDR2 is YFSETQ. The ends were cut back, 4 bases at V and 1 base at J, with 8 bases in the middle. The CDR3 DNA follows: TGCGCCAGCAGCGGTGGGGGGAACACTGAAGCTTTCTTT. This encodes CASSGGGNTEAFF.

CDR3 residues: CASSPQGDGETQYF. For the CDR3, the DNA is TGTGCCAGCTCGCCTCAGGGAGACGGGGAGACCCAGTACTTC. The rearrangement joins TRBV18 to TRBJ2-5; D possibly uses TRBD1 or TRBD2 (5 bases each). Germline V gene lookup returns CDR1 KGHSH and CDR2 LQKENI. The CDR3 is 14 residues long. V was cut by 6 bases and J by 5 bases, with 16 bases left in between.

The table lists this clone with a count of one. The chain has TRBV18 and TRBJ1-3; TRBD1 matches at 8 bases. The V gene's germline CDR1 is KGHSH and CDR2 LQKENI. The V and J ends lost 4 bases and 4 bases, in that order; junction bases with no gene match: 3. The CDR3 extends over 14 amino acids. The CDR3 here is CASSRDRNGNTIYF. The CDR3 DNA reads as TGTGCCAGCTCACGGGACAGGAACGGAAACACCATATATTTT.

As DNA, the CDR3 is TGTGCCTGGAGTGTGAATGCCTATAATTCACCCCTCCACTTT. Translated, it gives CAWSVNAYNSPLHF. The chain uses TRBV30 and TRBJ1-6; D call uncertain. The CDR3 has 14 residues. The germline V and J ends were trimmed by 0 bases and 2 bases, with 5 bases remaining between them. Per germline, CDR1 GTSNPN and CDR2 SVGIG (reference sequence).

The CDR3 bases are TGCGCCAGCAGCCTTACCGCCGGGAAAACCTACGAGCAGTACTTC. Translating it yields CASSLTAGKTYEQYF. The rearrangement uses TRBV4-1 and TRBJ2-7; a possible D gene is TRBD2 (5 bases). In germline, CDR1 is MGHRA, CDR2 YSYEKL. The CDR3 runs to 15 residues. Trimming pared 4 bases from V and 2 bases from J, leaving 15 bases between.

The rearrangement links TRBV19 to TRBJ1-1, with 7 bases identical to TRBD1. CDR3 length: 15 residues. From germline, CDR1 is LNHDA and CDR2 SQIVND (reference sequence). J gave up 4 bases and V 3 bases, and 8 bases lay outside the gene matches. Written as DNA, the CDR3 is TGTGCCAGTAGTATTGGCAGCAGGGGGTTCACTGAAGCTTTCTTT. This codes for CASSIGSRGFTEAFF.

V gene TRBV6-6 combines with J gene TRBJ1-2, with 11 bases lining up with TRBD1. Looked up from germline, CDR1 is MNHNY and CDR2 is SVGAGI (reference sequence). Losses at the gene ends were 6 bases for V and 5 bases for J; bases not matched to a gene: 5. The CDR3 loop spans 14 amino acids. CDR3: CASRLGQGEYGYTF. CDR3 bases: TGTGCCAGCAGACTGGGACAGGGGGAGTATGGCTACACCTTC.

V usage is TRBV4-1 and J usage is TRBJ2-7; D is ambiguous. The length of the CDR3 is 13 residues. V dropped 0 bases and J dropped 6 bases, with 9 bases sitting between them. In germline, CDR1 is MGHRA, CDR2 YSYEKL. CDR3 region: CASSQDPSGEQYF. The CDR3 nucleotides are TGCGCCAGCAGCCAAGATCCGTCGGGCGAGCAGTACTTC.

V and J are TRBV7-2 and TRBJ1-2; TRBD1 matches 8 bases. The CDR3 covers 14 residues. CDR1 and CDR2 (germline): SGHTA, FQGNSA. Trimming cost V 5 bases and J 2 bases; bases outside gene matches: 4. The CDR3 is CASSPRQGNYGYTF. In nucleotides, the CDR3 is TGTGCCAGCAGCCCCAGACAGGGGAACTATGGCTACACCTTC.

The chain recombines TRBV2 with TRBJ2-5; 9 bases map to TRBD1. Germline V gene lookup returns CDR1 SNHLY and CDR2 FYNNEI. The CDR3 is 17 residues long. With 9 bases clipped from V and 2 bases from J, the junction kept 16 bases outside the gene matches. The CDR3 DNA follows: TGTGCCAGTCCTAAAGGACTGGGGACAGGGATTCAAGAGACCCAGTACTTC. Translated: CASPKGLGTGIQETQYF.

V usage is TRBV7-2 and J usage is TRBJ1-4, with D possibly being TRBD1 (6 bases). Trimming took off 5 bases at V and 5 bases at J, with 12 bases between the two ends. From germline, CDR1 is SGHTA and CDR2 FQGNSA. This CDR3 is built from 14 residues. CDR3 in amino acids: CASSRGGTNEKLFF. The CDR3 DNA is TGTGCCAGCAGCCGAGGGGGGACGAATGAAAAACTGTTTTTT.

The rearrangement uses TRBV27 and TRBJ1-5; possibly TRBD1 for D (5 bases). The CDR3 is 17 residues long. Germline loops: CDR1 MNHEY, CDR2 SMNVEV (reference sequence). Trimming removed 4 bases at V and 5 bases at J, with 21 bases between. The CDR3 bases are TGTGCCAGCAGTTCCTTATTCAGGGACGCGAGGGATCAGCCCCAGCATTTT. Translated: CASSSLFRDARDQPQHF.

This clone was seen a single time. V usage is TRBV18 and J usage is TRBJ2-1; TRBD2 agrees at 7 bases. There are 16 residues in the CDR3. The germline V gene has CDR1 KGHSH and CDR2 LQKENI. Trimming removed 4 bases from V and 2 bases from J; junction bases left unmatched: 8. The CDR3 region is CASSLSSGLPYNEQFF. CDR3 bases: TGTGCCAGCTCACTATCTAGCGGCCTTCCCTACAATGAGCAGTTCTTC. Drawing the rest from reference TRBV18 and TRBJ2-1, the complete variable domain is NAGVMQNPRHLVRRRGQEARLRCSPMKGHSHVYWYRQLPEEGLKFMVYLQKENIIDESGMPKERFSAEFPKEGPSILRIQQVVRGDSAAYFCASSLSSGLPYNEQFFGPGTRLTVL.

This clone appeared a single time. V and J are TRBV11-3 and TRBJ1-1; D is uncertain. Germline assignment: CDR1 SGHNT and CDR2 YENEEA. This CDR3 is built from 13 residues. V was cut by 1 base and J by 7 bases, with 10 bases left in between. For the CDR3, the DNA is TGTGCCAGCAGCTTAGGAACCAGCTTTGAAGCTTTCTTT. This sequence encodes CASSLGTSFEAFF.

The chain has TRBV7-9 and TRBJ1-1, with TRBD1 identical over 7 bases. CDR1 and CDR2 from the germline V gene are SEHNR and FQNEAQ (reference sequence). V was pared by 1 base and J by 4 bases, with 3 bases of the junction left unmatched. The CDR3 length is 14 residues. The CDR3 DNA is TGTGCCAGCAGCTTAGGCAGGGGGAGCACTGAAGCTTTCTTT. Translating it yields CASSLGRGSTEAFF.

The gene calls are TRBV4-1 and TRBJ2-6; no firm D call. Deletions cut 1 base from V and 0 bases from J, with 7 bases between. Germline lookup yields CDR1 MGHRA and CDR2 YSYEKL. CDR3 length equals 16 residues. The CDR3 DNA sequence: TGCGCCAGCAGCCAAGCAGTCTCCTCTGGGGCCAACGTCCTGACTTTC. This codes for CASSQAVSSGANVLTF.

This clone was seen once. This rearrangement joins TRBV7-9 to TRBJ2-1, with 11 nucleotides matching TRBD2. This CDR3 is built from 15 residues. J lost 6 bases, V lost 5 bases, and 6 bases had no gene match. Germline-derived CDR1 and CDR2 are SEHNR and FQNEAQ (reference sequence). The CDR3 bases are TGTGCCAGCAGCCCGGGACTAGCGGTTATCAATGAGCAGTTCTTC. Amino acid sequence: CASSPGLAVINEQFF.

The chain carries TRBV7-2 and TRBJ1-5; 10 nucleotides agree with TRBD1. Germline V gene data show CDR1 as SGHTA and CDR2 as FQGNSA. The CDR3 length is 15 residues. The V segment lost 5 bases and the J segment 6 bases; nucleotides outside the gene matches: 7. CDR3: CASSPTGGSGQPQHF. CDR3 sequence (DNA): TGTGCCAGCAGCCCGACAGGGGGCAGTGGTCAGCCCCAGCATTTT. Full variable domain (remainder filled in from reference TRBV7-2 and TRBJ1-5): GAGVSQSPSNKVTEKGKDVELRCDPISGHTALYWYRQSLGQGLEFLIYFQGNSAPDKSGLPSDRFSAERTGGSVSTLTIQRTQQEDSAVYLCASSPTGGSGQPQHFGDGTRLSIL.

This chain uses TRBV21-1 with TRBJ1-6. TRBV21-1 is listed as a pseudogene. This CDR3 is built from 18 residues. The CDR3 spells CASSSEGLKLSMGSPLHF. The CDR3 bases are TGTGCCAGCAGCTCCGAGGGACTTAAATTATCTATGGGTTCACCCCTCCACTTT.

V usage is TRBV29-1 and J usage is TRBJ2-1, with 9 bases lining up with TRBD2. CDR1 SQVTM and CDR2 ANQGSEA come from the germline V gene. This CDR3 has 13 amino acids. Losses at the gene ends were 5 bases for V and 9 bases for J; bases not matched to a gene: 8. CDR3 loop: CSVLVLAGGEQFF. In nucleotides, the CDR3 is TGCAGCGTTCTGGTACTAGCGGGCGGTGAGCAGTTCTTC.